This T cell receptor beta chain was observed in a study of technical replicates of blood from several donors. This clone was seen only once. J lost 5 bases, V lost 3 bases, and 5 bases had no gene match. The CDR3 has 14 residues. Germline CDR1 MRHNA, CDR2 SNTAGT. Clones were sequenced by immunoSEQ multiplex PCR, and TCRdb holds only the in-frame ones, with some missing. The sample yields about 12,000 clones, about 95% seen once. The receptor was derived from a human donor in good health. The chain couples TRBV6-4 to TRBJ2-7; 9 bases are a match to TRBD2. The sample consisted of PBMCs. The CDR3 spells CASSESSGSHEQYF. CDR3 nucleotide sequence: TGTGCCAGCAGTGAGAGTAGCGGGAGCCACGAGCAGTACTTC.